This T cell receptor beta chain derives from a study of Graves' ophthalmopathy and Graves' hyperthyroidism. Overall study: Untreated patients at initial diagnosis provided peripheral blood.

Study-wide results and limits: In blood appeared most of the expanded thyroid clonotypes whose frequency exceeded 0.001.

Recruitment covered hyperthyroidism patients aged 18 to 65 whose new diagnosis was of under 2 months' duration. This clonotype was seen ten or more times. Its antigen is not known. Amplification of TCR beta CDR3 regions used RNA transcripts. The first round was an RT-PCR with HTBI primers, and the second round was a multiplex PCR. TCRdb processed the multiplex PCR reads anew with MiXCR; each CDR3 protein has one entry. The sample contains fewer than 650,000 distinct CDR3 sequences, about 20% of which appear only once. V lost 9 bases, J lost 3 bases, and 18 bases lay in between. Looked up from germline, CDR1 is MNHEY and CDR2 is SVGEGT. This CDR3 has 14 amino acids.

The V and J genes are TRBV6-2 or TRBV6-3 and TRBJ2-7; D is unresolved. What was sequenced was peripheral blood. The sequence was collected from a woman aged 18-35 years with stable Graves' hyperthyroidism. Some clones in this sample may be carry-over from other donors' samples. The chain's CDR3 is CARALPVGNYEQYF. The CDR3 coding sequence is TGTGCCAGAGCACTCCCTGTTGGCAACTACGAGCAGTACTTC.